This T cell receptor beta chain was observed in a study of T cell repertoires in cytomegalovirus infection. As for the study in general: CMV infection together with matching HLA type was indicated by public TCR beta signatures.

A few counts support this clonotype. Its target is unknown. Each CDR3 protein is one row after TCRdb ran MiXCR on the reads. Of about 310,000 distinct CDR3 sequences in the sample, 20% to 25% were seen once. The CDR3 covers 17 residues. With 1 base removed from V and 2 bases from J, the gap between germline ends came to 17 bases. From germline, CDR1 is SGHDN and CDR2 FVKESK. The origin of this receptor is a human donor in good health (CMV status not recorded). Some clones in this sample may be carry-over from other donors' samples. The rearrangement links TRBV14 to TRBJ1-2, with no clear D. The sample here was cultured PBMCs, taken from culture after CMV antigen stimulation. The CDR3 DNA is TGTGCCAGCAGCCAAGGAGGCGTGGATCGAAGAAACTATGGCTACACCTTC. This translates into CASSQGGVDRRNYGYTF.